This T cell receptor beta chain was sequenced for a study of cytomegalovirus exposure and HLA in healthy donors (dated by TCRdb to about 2017). Study-level background: In an earlier analysis of roughly 500 of the donors, less than 350 Gb of sequence data and some 100 million unique TCR beta sequences from 150 million to 200 million T cells were reported. The genetic ancestry cluster associated with self-reported Caucasian donors included approximately 85% of the approximately 430 genotyped donors. To decide whether each TCR beta V gene segment behaved as functional or pseudogenic, an earlier analysis of approximately 590 of the donors relied on high-throughput TCR beta sequencing. Using immunosequencing, the study profiled T cell repertoires from about 610 subjects and related those repertoires to cytomegalovirus serostatus. About 5 DR-DQ haplotypes were handled as single units for association and clustering, since linkage in the cohort was strong. In addition to the first cohort of hundreds of subjects, a separate validation cohort of approximately 120 different subjects was used. Across some 400 genotyped donors of the cohort, an average of about 250,000 unique TCR beta nucleotide sequences per donor were sequenced, and around 19% of those sequences were non-productive. A later analysis re-examined previously published TCR beta repertoires from more than 600 donors and added high-resolution HLA genotyping to investigate patterns of TCR occurrence. The number of typed donors differed by locus: about 620-640 for A, B, C, DRB1 and DQB1; 500 to 550 for DQA1; approximately 610 for DPA1; and about 450 for DPB1. All discovery cohort repertoires had been generated using a single sequencing platform. A later genetic analysis took genome-wide SNP genotypes for about 65% of the 666 donors and used that subset as a discovery cohort. To predict cytomegalovirus infection status, the study combined high-throughput TCR immunosequencing, statistical association of individual TCRs with disease status, and machine learning. HLA typing included class I and class II loci at four-digit resolution. Donor age, sex, ethnicity and CMV serostatus were compiled together with the repertoire data. Rather than using new phenotypic data, the later analysis identified candidate immune exposures from TCR beta sequences and from how often those sequences occurred across donors. An early release covering 550 to 650 HLA-typed donors comprised approximately 290 gigabases of sequencing data and tens of millions of unique TCR sequences. The study was designed to test whether signatures of past pathogen exposure could be identified by cataloging public T cell receptors. Study-level results and caveats: The study gave a list of about 160 TCR beta chains associated with cytomegalovirus. According to a later analysis, TCR association rates differed among HLA loci, with DRB1 alleles showing the most associated TCRs and HLA-C alleles showing the fewest. The presence/absence analyses assumed that sequencing depth was roughly uniform across donors, and that assumption may not be true. A cluster of highly shared sequence variants was judged likely to be a technical artifact of the sequencing pipeline. A further reported finding was that TCR beta sequences accurately predicted the HLA-A and HLA-B alleles for most subjects in the first cohort. A later genetic analysis reported fewer N-insertions in productive TCRs among donors in an Asian-associated ancestry cluster than the roughly 700-donor mean. A later analysis found that HLA-associated TCR beta chains were more clonally expanded and had lower generation probabilities than equally common non-associated chains. This cohort had only TCR beta chains sequenced, and the lack of alpha or paired-chain data limited which features could be detected. Strong co-occurrence of HLA alleles, especially DR and DQ, made assigning TCR associations to individual alleles difficult. The authors suggested that the approach could potentially be generalized to other disease states and immunological phenotypes. A later analysis associated about 18,000 TCR beta sequences with specific HLA alleles at a false discovery rate of 0.05. Cytomegalovirus status was reported to be diagnosed by the classifier with high specificity and sensitivity in both the original and validation cohorts. While some public TCRs were present in many individuals, most TCR sequences turned up only very rarely across donors. According to a later analysis, parvovirus B19, influenza, CMV and Epstein-Barr virus appeared linked to several top co-occurrence clusters. V-gene and J-gene trimming of TCR beta chains was associated with a missense DCLRE1C variant in a later genetic analysis, and the association was replicated in an independent cohort. CMV serostatus was the only immune exposure information available for the cohort. Because the 87-base-pair reads could not distinguish some IMGT-functional V segments, including TRBV6-2 and TRBV6-3, those segments were excluded. Because some donors lacked HLA typing at each locus, the association tests relied only on the typed subset. Because counts were too low, about 15 rarely observed V segments, including chromosome 9 orphons, were left out of the earlier analysis of about 500 of the donors. In a later analysis, most CMV-associated TCR beta chains were found to appear HLA-restricted, with HLA associations seemingly driven largely by CMV exposure. Broadly in line with IMGT annotations, most TCR beta V segments showed up in productive rearrangements about 87% or about 30% of the time in an earlier analysis of several hundred of the donors. Linkage disequilibrium might explain the correlated functional status among segregating V segments, but an unknown experimental factor could not be excluded. In vitro tests confirmed that a few of the cytomegalovirus-associated TCR beta chains recognize cytomegalovirus antigens.

Library method: the immunoSEQ multiplex PCR assay. A mixture of 60 forward primers for TCR Vbeta segments and 13 reverse primers for TCR Jbeta segments was used in the multiplex PCR. The CDR3 region of rearranged TCR beta genes was amplified from genomic DNA by a multiplex PCR assay. Amplified TCR beta libraries were sequenced as 87-base-pair reads on the Illumina HiSeq System. The source study handled its data this way. Across the 670 or so repertoires, a later analysis counted approximately 75 million unique TCR beta chains, 9.5 million to 12 million of which were shared by at least two donors. A nearest-neighbor algorithm error-corrected the raw reads and collapsed the reads into unique sequences, merging closely related sequences to remove PCR and sequencing errors. To assign V, D and J gene segments, CDR3 sequences were aligned to IMGT reference sequences. For a sequence to be retained, at least a six-nucleotide match to both a V gene segment and a J gene segment was required. A rearrangement counted as productive if the CDR3 had no stop codons and remained in frame with V and J, and every other rearrangement counted as non-productive. Following IMGT convention, CDR3 was defined as the stretch from the second conserved V-encoded cysteine to the conserved J-encoded phenylalanine. The earlier analysis of approximately 500 of the donors excluded sequences that lacked an unambiguous match to a single V gene segment. In an earlier analysis of several hundred of the donors, a V segment was called functional when productive rearrangements were above 56.7%, and segregating when the standard deviation between donors exceeded 5%. To diagnose cytomegalovirus status from the catalog of TCR beta chain sequences, a statistical classification framework was built. In a later analysis, TCR nucleotide sequences were compared against IMGT/GENE-DB human TR gene sequences so that V and J genes could be assigned. Using the TCRdist pipeline, a later analysis assigned CDR3 sequences along with most-parsimonious VDJ recombination scenarios. A later analysis defined each TCR beta chain by its CDR3 amino acid sequence plus V-gene family, and excluded reads lacking a unique V-gene family. In a later analysis, some 600 highly shared, low-generation-probability nucleotide sequences were removed to address suspected cross-contamination and a sequencing artifact. For each public chain, a later analysis derived a clonal expansion index from normalized ranks of inferred template counts within each repertoire. In a later analysis, generation probabilities were computed using a VDJ recombination model fitted to out-of-frame rearrangements, and the results were checked against IGoR. In a later analysis, TCR-TCR, TCR-HLA and TCR-CMV co-occurrence was scored with hypergeometric tests, and a repertoire-size bias correction was applied to TCR pairs. A later analysis estimated false discovery rates by permuting HLA or CMV assignments 20 times. In a later analysis, co-occurring TCRs were grouped with DBSCAN, and TCRdist sequence similarity was added when clustering was performed within HLA-allele-positive subsets. Repertoires with fewer than 30,000 or more than 120,000 public chains were left out of co-occurrence clustering, as were several repertoires with anomalous nucleotide sharing. As stored in TCRdb, this immuneACCESS dataset retains in-frame rearrangements with V and J assigned. A fraction of the clones does not appear; measured against another copy, unresolved V genes explain less than half of the discrepancy, and the remainder lacks a known reason. V, J and clone size are those of that table, while D and trimming were read from the DNA. The sample table contains 99,000 or so clones; only one count was recorded for nearly 80% of them. The ten largest clones represent roughly 1.3% of the sample.

This clone was picked up one time. Its antigen is unknown. There are no base qualities to consult, and no much larger clone falls within one base. V is clipped by 5 bases and J by 7 bases, and the sequence between their germline boundaries is 19 bases long. CDR1 and CDR2, looked up from the germline V gene, are LGHNT and FRNRAP. The CDR3 runs 15 residues from the cysteine to the phenylalanine. The retained sequence is limited to the CDR3, 45 bases, with the frame set at the first base. The cohort was made up of 500 to 800 healthy bone marrow donors. Cohort members were all nominally healthy when sampled, although unrecorded immune exposures were likely present. The donor tested CMV seronegative and was one of the 352 seronegative cohort members. Each donor provided a peripheral blood sample, and peripheral blood mononuclear cells were used for TCR beta sequencing. The Qiagen DNeasy Blood Extraction Kit was used to extract genomic DNA from the blood cell samples.

The clonotype originates from a man in his thirties or forties in good health and CMV-seronegative. Sequencing used PBMCs. The chain is encoded by TRBV12-5 joined to TRBJ2-3; the D gene is possibly TRBD2, with 7 bases matching. The nucleotide sequence reads TGTGCTAGTGGTACCGGACTAGGGGGAGCCAATACGCAGTATTTT. This codes for CASGTGLGGANTQYF.